The rows below give T cell receptor beta chains drawn from one sample of a study of blood T cell repertoires in COVID-19. Clones were sequenced by immunoSEQ multiplex PCR, and TCRdb holds only the in-frame ones, with some missing. The data hold about 150,000 clones, with 87% observed a single time. Specimen: PBMCs or T cells enriched from blood (not recorded which). The receptors come from a woman in her 40s who had been exposed to COVID-19. The CDR3 runs from the conserved cysteine through the conserved F or W. A D gene is named only where the DNA matches it firmly. Rows may omit the clone size; those that give it use once, few, many or a size class.

>TRBJ1-5|.|TRBV19|.
CASSPLRTENQPQHF
TGTGCCAGTAGTCCCCTCCGGACTGAAAATCAGCCCCAGCATTTT
>TRBJ2-7|once|TRBV19|.
CASSIRDNSYEQYF
TGTGCCAGTAGTATCCGGGACAACTCCTACGAGCAGTACTTC
>TRBJ2-7|.|TRBV7-3|TRBD1
CASSLTPGQGYEQYF
TGTGCCAGCAGCTTAACGCCGGGACAGGGATATGAGCAGTACTTC
>TRBJ1-2|.|TRBV19|.
CASSIGGQLLHTF
TGTGCCAGTAGTATAGGAGGCCAGCTCCTTCACACCTTC
>TRBJ1-1|once|TRBV6-5|TRBD1
CASSYRTGAEAFF
TGTGCCAGCAGTTACAGGACAGGGGCCGAAGCTTTCTTT
>TRBJ2-1|.|TRBV19|TRBD2
CASTGGLEQFF
TGTGCCAGTACCGGGGGGTTGGAGCAGTTCTTC
>TRBJ1-1|.|TRBV5-1|TRBD1
CASSFGTGGMNTEAFF
TGCGCCAGCAGCTTCGGGACAGGGGGAATGAACACTGAAGCTTTCTTT
>TRBJ1-1|.|TRBV5-1|TRBD1
CASSLTIGTGPTEAFF
TGCGCCAGCAGCTTGACAATCGGGACAGGACCCACTGAAGCTTTCTTT
>TRBJ1-2|few|TRBV9|TRBD1
CASSVSGTGPNYGYTF
TGTGCCAGCAGCGTCTCCGGGACAGGGCCTAACTATGGCTACACCTTC
>TRBJ2-3|.|TRBV9|TRBD2
CASSVQTSGTDTQYF
TGTGCCAGCAGCGTTCAGACTAGCGGCACAGATACGCAGTATTTT
>TRBJ2-6|many|TRBV6-4|.
CASMDGNSGANVLTF
TGTGCCAGCATGGACGGGAACTCTGGGGCCAACGTCCTGACTTTC
>TRBJ2-2|.|TRBV10-3|TRBD2
CAISELAGGMNTGELFF
TGTGCCATCAGTGAACTAGCGGGAGGTATGAACACCGGGGAGCTGTTTTTT
>TRBJ2-5|.|TRBV9|.
CASSVEGAPQETQYF
TGTGCCAGCAGCGTAGAAGGGGCCCCCCAAGAGACCCAGTACTTC
>TRBJ2-5|.|TRBV7-9|.
CASSLARWETQYF
TGTGCCAGCAGCTTAGCCAGATGGGAGACCCAGTACTTC
>TRBJ1-1|.|TRBV3-1/TRBV3-2|TRBD1
CASSRGQGSEAFF
TGTGCCAGCAGCCGAGGACAGGGCAGTGAAGCTTTCTTT
>TRBJ2-1|.|TRBV7-7|TRBD2
CASSLGLAGDNEQFF
TGTGCCAGCAGCTTAGGGTTAGCGGGAGACAATGAGCAGTTCTTC
>TRBJ1-5|.|TRBV19|TRBD1
CASSIWTGRHQPQHF
TGTGCCAGTAGTATCTGGACAGGGAGACATCAGCCCCAGCATTTT
>TRBJ2-3|.|TRBV28|.
CASSFNQGGTMGTDTQYF
TGTGCCAGCAGTTTCAACCAGGGCGGCACAATGGGCACAGATACGCAGTATTTT
>TRBJ2-2|few|TRBV4-1|TRBD2
CASSRGGLVNTGELFF
TGCGCCAGCAGCCGAGGGGGACTAGTGAACACCGGGGAGCTGTTTTTT
>TRBJ1-1|once|TRBV6-5|.
CASNFRAGDTEAFF
TGTGCCAGCAACTTCCGGGCGGGGGACACTGAAGCTTTCTTT
>TRBJ2-1|.|TRBV5-6|TRBD1
CASSLTGSDYNEQFF
TGTGCCAGCTCCCTGACAGGGAGCGACTACAATGAGCAGTTCTTC
>TRBJ2-5|.|TRBV5-4|TRBD2
CASSFQRGGQETQYF
TGTGCCAGCAGCTTCCAGCGGGGGGGACAGGAGACCCAGTACTTC
>TRBJ2-7|few|TRBV6-5|TRBD1
CASIRDSPYEQYF
TGTGCCAGCATCCGGGACAGCCCCTACGAGCAGTACTTC
>TRBJ2-7|.|TRBV10-2|.
CASSTGLPSSYEQYF
TGCGCCAGCAGTACTGGACTCCCTAGCTCCTACGAGCAGTACTTC
>TRBJ1-5|.|TRBV28|.
CASIRGNQPQHF
TGTGCCAGCATCCGGGGGAATCAGCCCCAGCATTTT
>TRBJ2-1|.|TRBV11-2|.
CASSLTRDNEQFF
TGTGCCAGCAGCTTAACACGGGACAATGAGCAGTTCTTC
>TRBJ2-5|once|TRBV6-5|TRBD1
CATQDRYRETQYF
TGTGCCACACAGGACAGGTACCGAGAGACCCAGTACTTC
>TRBJ2-3|.|TRBV20-1|.
CSASSRTSTDTQYF
TGCAGTGCTAGTTCTAGAACTAGCACAGATACGCAGTATTTT
>TRBJ2-7|.|TRBV29-1|.
CSVDLNRRGGYEQYF
TGCAGCGTTGATCTTAACCGAAGGGGAGGCTACGAGCAGTACTTC
>TRBJ1-3|.|TRBV28|TRBD1
CASSSGQADGNTIYF
TGTGCCAGCAGTTCTGGACAGGCGGATGGAAACACCATATATTTT
>TRBJ1-1|.|TRBV4-1|TRBD1
CASSQNRGSQNTEAFF
TGCGCCAGCAGCCAAAACAGGGGGTCGCAGAACACTGAAGCTTTCTTT
>TRBJ1-6|.|TRBV7-9|TRBD1
CASSPTRQGPGNSPLHF
TGTGCCAGCAGCCCAACCAGACAGGGGCCGGGTAATTCACCCCTCCACTTT
>TRBJ1-4|.|TRBV6-5|.
CASSYGGLHEKLFF
TGTGCCAGCAGTTACGGCGGGTTACATGAAAAACTGTTTTTT
>TRBJ2-1|.|TRBV12-3/TRBV12-4|TRBD1
CASSRTGEAEQFF
TGTGCCAGCAGTAGGACAGGGGAGGCTGAGCAGTTCTTC
>TRBJ2-7|.|TRBV27|.
CASSPPGRSYEQYF
TGTGCCAGCAGTCCCCCGGGTAGAAGCTACGAGCAGTACTTC
>TRBJ1-6|.|TRBV9|TRBD1
CASSADRGSSPLHF
TGTGCCAGCAGCGCCGACAGGGGAAGCTCACCCCTCCACTTT